This paragraph covers one T cell receptor (beta chain) sequence. The target of this receptor is not known. No quality values exist for individual bases; no much larger clone is one base distant. The immunoSEQ Assay, a bias-controlled multiplex PCR, was used to amplify TCRbeta CDR3 regions from genomic DNA. The authors' analysis ran thus. Within the assay, amplification of reference gene primers was used to estimate how many nucleated cells each sample contained. To quantify the absolute abundance of each unique TCRbeta CDR3 rearrangement, sequence reads were collapsed and filtered. For each sample, productive Simpson clonality was calculated as the square root of Simpson's diversity index across productive rearrangements. The clones in this table, taken by TCRdb from immuneACCESS, are in-frame only. Not every clone is retained; where verified, under half of the shortfall comes from an unresolved V gene, and the cause of the rest is unknown. The D gene and trimming were derived from the DNA, and the V and J assignments and clone size from that table. A total of some 300,000 clones appear in this sample, approximately 86% of them only once. 1.3% of the sample belongs to the ten largest clones.

The data stem from a study of blood T cell repertoires in COVID-19 (dated by TCRdb to between 2020 and 2021). At the level of the whole study: Samples from collaborators originated in the United States, Italy and Spain and spanned both the acute and convalescent phases of COVID-19. The prospective study material was composed of cDNA or gDNA derived from T cells, B-cell-depleted T cells, or PBMCs. Deeply sampled blood TCRbeta repertoires from subjects exposed to, actively infected with, or recovered from COVID-19 were included in the dataset. The repertoires were made available in a free public database intended to serve as a resource for research on the immune response to SARS-CoV-2. Samples came from the ongoing ImmuneRACE study (first 160 participants) plus 1,254 subjects from 6 global collaborators. Nearly every sample came with metadata listing a de-identified subject ID, COVID-19 status, age in years and sex. HLA class I and class II types, where available, came from metadata supplied by the sample provider rather than from assay-based typing. General findings and caveats noted by the study authors: The quantity of clinical and demographic metadata differed by source and by participant and was supplied without curation.

Collaborating institutions collected whole blood in K2EDTA tubes following their own protocols. For TCRbeta analysis, collaborators shipped samples in one of three forms: frozen whole blood, isolated PBMCs, or DNA extracted from either of those sample types. The CDR3 covers 14 residues, taking in both the cysteine and the phenylalanine. Left in the record is the CDR3 DNA by itself, 42 bases read in frame from the first base. The junction shows trimming of 0 bases on V and 15 bases on J, plus 18 bases between the germline ends. Sequences LNHNV (CDR1) and YYDKDF (CDR2) are obtained from the germline V gene (reference sequence).

The sample consisted of peripheral blood. The sequence derives from an older man with acute or convalescent COVID-19. This chain is built from TRBV15 and TRBJ2-1, with a weak D call of TRBD2 (6 bases match). The CDR3 region: CATSRDLAARELFF. Here is the DNA: TGTGCCACCAGCAGAGATTTAGCGGCACGCGAATTGTTCTTC.